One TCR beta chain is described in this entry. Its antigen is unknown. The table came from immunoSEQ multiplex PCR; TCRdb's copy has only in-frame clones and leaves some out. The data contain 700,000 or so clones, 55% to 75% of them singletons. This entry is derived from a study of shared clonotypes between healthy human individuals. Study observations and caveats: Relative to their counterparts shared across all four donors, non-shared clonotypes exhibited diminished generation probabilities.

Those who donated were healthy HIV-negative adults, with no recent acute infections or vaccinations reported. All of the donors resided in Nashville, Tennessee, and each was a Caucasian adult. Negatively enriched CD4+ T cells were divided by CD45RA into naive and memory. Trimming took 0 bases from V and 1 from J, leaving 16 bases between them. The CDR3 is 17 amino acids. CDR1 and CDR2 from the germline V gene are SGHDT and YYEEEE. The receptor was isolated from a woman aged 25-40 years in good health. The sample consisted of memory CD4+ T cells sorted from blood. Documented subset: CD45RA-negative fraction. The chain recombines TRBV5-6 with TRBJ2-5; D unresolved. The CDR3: CASSLGRRKWGQETQYF. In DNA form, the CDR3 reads TGTGCCAGCAGCTTGGGCAGAAGGAAGTGGGGCCAAGAGACCCAGTACTTC.